The entry below describes one T cell receptor beta chain. Antigen specificity is unknown. The entry originates in a study of T cell responses to AZD1222 COVID-19 vaccine. Study-level points and caveats: CD4 TCRs associated with vaccination spanned spike, dominating at 160-218 and 743-854.

Germline assignment: CDR1 SGHVS and CDR2 FNYEAQ. The CDR3 runs 18 residues. V lost 1 base, J lost 5 bases, and 13 bases stayed unmatched. Assay used: immunoSEQ multiplex PCR; TCRdb lists only in-frame clones, some missing. The sample shows roughly 180,000 clones, approximately 90% of them seen only once. The sample consisted of peripheral blood, taken on day 0 of AZD1222 vaccination. The chain uses TRBV7-6 and TRBJ2-1; 8 positions agree with TRBD1. The receptor's source is an adult in good health. This chain's CDR3 is CASSLGIQGVFLNNEQFF. Here the CDR3 DNA reads TGTGCCAGCAGCTTAGGGATACAGGGGGTATTTCTTAACAATGAGCAGTTCTTC.